A selection of T cell receptor beta chains follows, all from one sample in a study of cytomegalovirus exposure and HLA in healthy donors. Sequencing was performed with immunoSEQ multiplex PCR; in TCRdb, only in-frame clones are kept and a portion is missing. The sample yields about 120,000 clones, approximately 82% seen once. Sequencing was done on a sample of PBMCs. The receptors come from a man aged 25 to 45 in good health and CMV-seropositive. Both conserved end residues are part of each CDR3.

J,V,CDR3
TRBJ1-5,TRBV28,CASSARGSNQPQHF
TRBJ2-3,TRBV19,CASSIDLGLAGVDTQYF
TRBJ1-5,TRBV19,CASRFSGGRRNQPQHF
TRBJ2-7,TRBV11-1,CASSDRRASYEQYF
TRBJ2-4,TRBV30,CAWSVGRGQNIQYF
TRBJ1-5,TRBV5-8,CASSIQGYSNQPQHF
TRBJ2-3,TRBV15,CATSRLASTDTQYF
TRBJ1-1,TRBV18,CASSRDRVNTEAFF
TRBJ2-5,TRBV2,CASKSYPGEGLQETQYF
TRBJ1-1,TRBV2,CASSDEARDTAFF
TRBJ2-3,TRBV7-3,CASSLRGVSGGQGDTQYF
TRBJ1-2,TRBV15,CATADPGQGGYGYTF
TRBJ2-3,TRBV18,CASSPLGTSRVVTQYF
TRBJ1-1,TRBV5-6,CASSSDRLGTEAFF
TRBJ2-1,TRBV27,CASYTLRDKGRNEQFF
TRBJ1-5,TRBV10-3,CAISWSDSQPQHF
TRBJ1-2,TRBV6-4,CASAPGGQGSYGYTF
TRBJ1-1,TRBV7-3,CASSVRQGVTEAFF
TRBJ2-3,TRBV9,CASSVATSGATDTQYF
TRBJ1-2,TRBV9,CASSAGGGANYGYTF
TRBJ2-1,TRBV15,CATSKTVSSYNEQFF
TRBJ1-5,TRBV6-5,CASSEQADQPQHF
TRBJ2-3,TRBV13,CASSSPGGPGTDTQYF
TRBJ2-5,TRBV5-1,CASSLQGGYQETQYF
TRBJ2-3,TRBV4-2,CASSQGHLTSGERDTQYF
TRBJ2-7,TRBV5-1,CASSFDQGRYEQYF
TRBJ2-1,TRBV25-1,CASSEGGQSPFF
TRBJ1-5,TRBV15,CATSRDYLGADQPQHF
TRBJ2-7,TRBV14,CASSIFPGLSYEQYF
TRBJ2-7,TRBV6-5,CASKKLGPNYEQYF
TRBJ2-6,TRBV5-1,CASSVETGEVGANVLTF
TRBJ2-1,TRBV6-1,CAGRRTGVHEQFF
TRBJ1-3,TRBV9,CASSGGGHSGNTIYF
TRBJ1-3,TRBV30,CAWGLFSGNTIYF
TRBJ2-5,TRBV11-3,CASARGRRETQYF
TRBJ1-1,TRBV7-2,CASSLGWRNTEAFF
TRBJ1-5,TRBV15,CATSRAGTGGIRPQHF
TRBJ1-1,TRBV4-1,CASSQDGTGNTEAFF
TRBJ1-1,TRBV9,CASSVGGTGGSGTEAFF